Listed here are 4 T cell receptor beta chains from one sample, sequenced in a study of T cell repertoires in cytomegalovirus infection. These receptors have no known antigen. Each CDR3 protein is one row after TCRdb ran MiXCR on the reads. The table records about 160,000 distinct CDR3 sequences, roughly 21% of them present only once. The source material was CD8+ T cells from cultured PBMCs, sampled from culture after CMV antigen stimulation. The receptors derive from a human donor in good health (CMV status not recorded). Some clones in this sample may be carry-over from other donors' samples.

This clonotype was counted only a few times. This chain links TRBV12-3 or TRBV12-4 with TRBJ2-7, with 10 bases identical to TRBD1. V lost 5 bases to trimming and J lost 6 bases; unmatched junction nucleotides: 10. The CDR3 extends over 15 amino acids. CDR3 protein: CASSPHGTGVREQYF. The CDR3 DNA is TGTGCCAGCAGTCCACACGGGACAGGGGTACGCGAGCAGTACTTC.

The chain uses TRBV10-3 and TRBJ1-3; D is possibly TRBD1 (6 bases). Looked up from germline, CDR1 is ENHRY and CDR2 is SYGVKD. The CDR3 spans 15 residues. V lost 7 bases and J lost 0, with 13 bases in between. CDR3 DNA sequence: TGTGCCATCACGCGATCACAGGGCTCTGGAAACACCATATATTTT. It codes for CAITRSQGSGNTIYF.

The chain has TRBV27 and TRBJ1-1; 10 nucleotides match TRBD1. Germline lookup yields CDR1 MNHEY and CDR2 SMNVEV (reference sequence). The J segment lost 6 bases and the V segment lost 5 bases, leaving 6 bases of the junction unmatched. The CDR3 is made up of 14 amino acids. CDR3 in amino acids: CASSAGQGSAEAFF. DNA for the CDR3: TGTGCCAGCAGTGCGGGACAGGGGAGCGCTGAAGCTTTCTTT.

The CDR3 coding sequence is TGTGCCAGCAGCTTAGGTTCAGGGGGCGCGTACAATGAGCAGTTCTTC. Its protein is CASSLGSGGAYNEQFF. This chain joins TRBV11-2 and TRBJ2-1, with 8 bases lining up with TRBD1. The CDR3 is 16 residues long. The germline V gene has CDR1 SGHAT and CDR2 FQNNGV. Losses at the gene ends were 1 base for V and 4 bases for J; bases not matched to a gene: 6.